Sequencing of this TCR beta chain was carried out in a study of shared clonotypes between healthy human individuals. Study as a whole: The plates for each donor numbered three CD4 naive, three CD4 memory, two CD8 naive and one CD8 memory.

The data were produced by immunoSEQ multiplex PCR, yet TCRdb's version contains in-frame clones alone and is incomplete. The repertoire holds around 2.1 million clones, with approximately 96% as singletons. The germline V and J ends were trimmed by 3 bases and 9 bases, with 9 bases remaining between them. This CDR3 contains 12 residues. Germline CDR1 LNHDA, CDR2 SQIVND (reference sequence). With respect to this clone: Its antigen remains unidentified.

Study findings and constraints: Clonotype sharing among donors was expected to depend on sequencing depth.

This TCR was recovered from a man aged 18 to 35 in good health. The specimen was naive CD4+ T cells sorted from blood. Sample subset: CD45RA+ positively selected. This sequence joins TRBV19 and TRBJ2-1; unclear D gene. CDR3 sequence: CASSIVTGEQFF. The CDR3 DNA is TGTGCCAGTAGTATCGTGACTGGTGAGCAGTTCTTC.